Described below is a single TCR beta chain sequence and its context. Its binding antigen is unknown. Base qualities are not recorded, but no much larger clone differs from it by a single base. The sample is drawn from a study of T cell changes during pregnancy in multiple sclerosis (dated by TCRdb to 2018 to 2020). For the wider study: The study examined how the T cell repertoire changed over the course of pregnancy in women with multiple sclerosis.

The library was produced with the immunoSEQ multiplex PCR assay. TCRdb took over this immuneACCESS table, retaining in-frame rearrangements with V and J assigned. Such tables are incomplete; in checked studies, under half of the missing clones stem from an unresolved V gene, and the remainder is unexplained. In this sample the table shows fewer than 45,000 clones, around 89% of which occur a single time. 0.45% to 0.6% of the sample rests with the top ten. From the germline V gene, CDR1 is SNHLY and CDR2 is FYNNEI. The CDR3 contains 13 residues, cysteine and phenylalanine counted. Only the CDR3 portion is preserved as DNA: 39 bases, with reading frame beginning at the first base. V loses 8 bases, J loses 1 base, and the germline ends lie 8 bases apart.

The sequence links TRBV2 to TRBJ1-4; the D gene cannot be named for sure. This sequence was found in a female donor with multiple sclerosis, enrolled in a pregnancy study. This specimen consisted of CD4+ T cells from peripheral blood mononuclear cells, obtained in the first trimester of pregnancy. The CDR3 corresponds to CASLEGTNEKLFF. The nucleotide sequence is given as TGTGCCAGCCTCGAGGGAACTAATGAAAAACTGTTTTTT.